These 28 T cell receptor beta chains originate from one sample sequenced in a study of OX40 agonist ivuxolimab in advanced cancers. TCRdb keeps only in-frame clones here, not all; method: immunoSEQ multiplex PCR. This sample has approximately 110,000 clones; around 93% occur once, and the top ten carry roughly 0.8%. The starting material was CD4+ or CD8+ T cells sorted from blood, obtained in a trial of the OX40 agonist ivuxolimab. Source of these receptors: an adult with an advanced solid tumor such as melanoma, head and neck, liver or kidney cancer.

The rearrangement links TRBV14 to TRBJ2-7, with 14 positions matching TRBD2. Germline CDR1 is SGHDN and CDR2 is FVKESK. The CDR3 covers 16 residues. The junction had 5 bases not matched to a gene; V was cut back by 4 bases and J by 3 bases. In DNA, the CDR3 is TGTGCCAGCAGCCCTGGGGGACTAGCGGGAGTCTACGAGCAGTACTTC. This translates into CASSPGGLAGVYEQYF.

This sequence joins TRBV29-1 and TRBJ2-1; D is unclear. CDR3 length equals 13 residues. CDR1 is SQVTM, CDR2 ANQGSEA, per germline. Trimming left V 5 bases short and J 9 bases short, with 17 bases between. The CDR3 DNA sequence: TGCAGCGTTAAGGCAGTGGCTATGGGTGAGCAGTTCTTC. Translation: CSVKAVAMGEQFF.

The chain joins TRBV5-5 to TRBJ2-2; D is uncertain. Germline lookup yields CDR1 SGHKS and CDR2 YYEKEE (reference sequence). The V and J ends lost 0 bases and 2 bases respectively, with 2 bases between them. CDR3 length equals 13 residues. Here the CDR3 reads CASSLVNTGELFF. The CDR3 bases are TGTGCCAGCAGCTTGGTCAACACCGGGGAGCTGTTTTTT.

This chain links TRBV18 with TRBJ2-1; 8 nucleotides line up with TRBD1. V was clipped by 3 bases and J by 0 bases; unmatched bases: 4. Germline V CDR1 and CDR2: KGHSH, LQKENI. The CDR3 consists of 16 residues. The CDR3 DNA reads TGTGCCAGCTCACCGAACAGGGGGAGCTCCTACAATGAGCAGTTCTTC. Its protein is CASSPNRGSSYNEQFF.

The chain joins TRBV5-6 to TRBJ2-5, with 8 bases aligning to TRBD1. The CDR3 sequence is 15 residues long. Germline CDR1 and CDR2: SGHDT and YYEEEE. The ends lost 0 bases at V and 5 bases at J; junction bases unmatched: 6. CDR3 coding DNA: TGTGCCAGCAGCTTGGCCGGGGGACAGGAGGAGACCCAGTACTTC. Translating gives CASSLAGGQEETQYF.

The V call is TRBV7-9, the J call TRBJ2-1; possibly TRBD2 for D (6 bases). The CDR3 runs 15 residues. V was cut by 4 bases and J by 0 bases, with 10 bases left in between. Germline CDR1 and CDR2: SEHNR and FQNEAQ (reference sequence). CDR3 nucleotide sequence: TGTGCCAGCAGCTCAGCGGGTCGCTCCTACAATGAGCAGTTCTTC. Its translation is CASSSAGRSYNEQFF. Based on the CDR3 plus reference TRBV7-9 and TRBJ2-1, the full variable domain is DTGVSQNPRHKITKRGQNVTFRCDPISEHNRLYWYRQTLGQGPEFLTYFQNEAQLEKSRLLSDRFSAERPKGSFSTLEIQRTEQGDSAMYLCASSSAGRSYNEQFFGPGTRLTVL.

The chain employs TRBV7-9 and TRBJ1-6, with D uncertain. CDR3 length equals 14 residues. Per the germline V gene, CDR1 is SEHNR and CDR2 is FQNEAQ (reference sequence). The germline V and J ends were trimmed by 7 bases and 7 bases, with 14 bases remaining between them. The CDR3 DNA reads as TGTGCCAGCACCTCCGATAGTGTCAATTCACCCCTCCACTTT. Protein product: CASTSDSVNSPLHF.

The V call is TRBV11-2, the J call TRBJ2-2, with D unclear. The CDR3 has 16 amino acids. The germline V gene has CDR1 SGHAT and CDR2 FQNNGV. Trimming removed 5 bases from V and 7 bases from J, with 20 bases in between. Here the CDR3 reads CASSKEPELRHGELFF. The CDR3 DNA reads TGTGCCAGCAGCAAAGAGCCCGAACTAAGGCACGGGGAGCTGTTTTTT.

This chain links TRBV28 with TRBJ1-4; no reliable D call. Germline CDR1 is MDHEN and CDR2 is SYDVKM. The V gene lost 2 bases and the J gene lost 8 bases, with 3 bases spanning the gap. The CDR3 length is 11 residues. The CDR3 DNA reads TGTGCCAGCAGTTTAGGGGAAAAACTGTTTTTT. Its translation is CASSLGEKLFF.

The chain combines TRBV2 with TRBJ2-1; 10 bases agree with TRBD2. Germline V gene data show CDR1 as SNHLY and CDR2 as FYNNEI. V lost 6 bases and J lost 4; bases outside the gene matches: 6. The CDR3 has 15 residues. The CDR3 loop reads CASSLGLAAYNEQFF. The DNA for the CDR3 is TGTGCCAGCAGCCTCGGACTAGCGGCTTACAATGAGCAGTTCTTC.

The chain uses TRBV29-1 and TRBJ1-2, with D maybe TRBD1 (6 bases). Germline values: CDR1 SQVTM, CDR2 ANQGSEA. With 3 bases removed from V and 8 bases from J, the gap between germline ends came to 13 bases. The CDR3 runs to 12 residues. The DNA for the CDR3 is TGCAGCGTTGAGCGGGGGCGGGGAGGCTACACCTTC. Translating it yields CSVERGRGGYTF.

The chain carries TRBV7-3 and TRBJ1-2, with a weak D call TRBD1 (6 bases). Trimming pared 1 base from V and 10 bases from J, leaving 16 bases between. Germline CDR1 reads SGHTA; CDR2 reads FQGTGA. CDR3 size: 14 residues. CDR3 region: CASSLNRGAVVYTF. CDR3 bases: TGTGCCAGCAGCTTAAATAGGGGGGCTGTAGTCTACACCTTC.

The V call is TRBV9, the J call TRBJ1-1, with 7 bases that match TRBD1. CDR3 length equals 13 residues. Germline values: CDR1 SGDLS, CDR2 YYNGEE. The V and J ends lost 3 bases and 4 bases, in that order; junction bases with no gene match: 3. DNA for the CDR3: TGTGCCAGCAGCGCCCAGGGGGGCACTGAAGCTTTCTTT. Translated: CASSAQGGTEAFF.

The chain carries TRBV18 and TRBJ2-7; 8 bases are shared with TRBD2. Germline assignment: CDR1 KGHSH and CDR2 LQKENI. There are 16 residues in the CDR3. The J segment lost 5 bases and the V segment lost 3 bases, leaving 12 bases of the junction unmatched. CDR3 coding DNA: TGTGCCAGCTCACCTCTAGAAAAGCGGGAGCCCCACGAGCAGTACTTC. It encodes CASSPLEKREPHEQYF.

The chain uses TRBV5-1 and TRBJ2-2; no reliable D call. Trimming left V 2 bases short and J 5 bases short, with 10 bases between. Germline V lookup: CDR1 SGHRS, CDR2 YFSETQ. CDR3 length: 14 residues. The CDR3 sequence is CASSLTLLTGELFF. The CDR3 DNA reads TGCGCCAGCAGCTTAACCTTGTTGACCGGGGAGCTGTTTTTT. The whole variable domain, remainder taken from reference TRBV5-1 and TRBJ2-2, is KAGVTQTPRYLIKTRGQQVTLSCSPISGHRSVSWYQQTPGQGLQFLFEYFSETQRNKGNFPGRFSGRQFSNSRSEMNVSTLELGDSALYLCASSLTLLTGELFFGEGSRLTVL.

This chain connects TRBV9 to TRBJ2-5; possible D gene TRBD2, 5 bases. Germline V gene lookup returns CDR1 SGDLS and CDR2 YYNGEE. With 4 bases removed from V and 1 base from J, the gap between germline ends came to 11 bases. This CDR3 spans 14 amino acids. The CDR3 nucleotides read TGTGCCAGCAGCCCCTCGGGATCCCAAGAGACCCAGTACTTC. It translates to CASSPSGSQETQYF.

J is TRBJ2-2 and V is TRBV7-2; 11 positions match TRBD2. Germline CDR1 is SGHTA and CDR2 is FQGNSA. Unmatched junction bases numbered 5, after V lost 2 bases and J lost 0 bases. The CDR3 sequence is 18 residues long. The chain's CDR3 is CASSLQLAGAANTGELFF. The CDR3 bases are TGTGCCAGCAGCTTACAACTAGCGGGAGCGGCGAACACCGGGGAGCTGTTTTTT.

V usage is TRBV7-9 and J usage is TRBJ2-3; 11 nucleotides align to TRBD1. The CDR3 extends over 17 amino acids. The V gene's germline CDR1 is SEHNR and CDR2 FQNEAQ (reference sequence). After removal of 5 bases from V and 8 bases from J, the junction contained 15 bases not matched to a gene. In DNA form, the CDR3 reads TGTGCCAGCAGCCGAGAAGGACAGGGGGCCAGGAGGCGTACGCAGTATTTT. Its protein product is CASSREGQGARRRTQYF.

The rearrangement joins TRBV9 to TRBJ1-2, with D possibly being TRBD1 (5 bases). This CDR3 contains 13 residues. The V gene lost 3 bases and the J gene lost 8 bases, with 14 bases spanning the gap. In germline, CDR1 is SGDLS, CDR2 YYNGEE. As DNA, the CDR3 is TGTGCCAGCAGCGCGGGACGGCAAGGGGGCTACACCTTC. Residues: CASSAGRQGGYTF.

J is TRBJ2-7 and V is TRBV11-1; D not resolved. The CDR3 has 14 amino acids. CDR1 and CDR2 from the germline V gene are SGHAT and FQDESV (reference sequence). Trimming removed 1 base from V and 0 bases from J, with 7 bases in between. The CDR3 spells CASSLGGSSYEQYF. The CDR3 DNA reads TGTGCCAGCAGCTTAGGAGGTAGCTCCTACGAGCAGTACTTC.

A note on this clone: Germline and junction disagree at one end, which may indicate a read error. The CDR3 region has the DNA TGTGCCGGCAGCCCCTCAGGAGCACAGGGGGCAGGGGAGACCCAGTACTTC. Protein: CAGSPSGAQGAGETQYF. J is TRBJ2-5 and V is TRBV7-2; 9 bases are a match to TRBD1. The CDR3 is 17 residues long. The germline CDR1 and CDR2 sequences are SGHTA and FQGNSA. The full variable domain, with the rest looked up from reference TRBV7-2 and TRBJ2-5, is GAGVSQSPSNKVTEKGKDVELRCDPISGHTALYWYRQSLGQGLEFLIYFQGNSAPDKSGLPSDRFSAERTGGSVSTLTIQRTQQEDSAVYLCAGSPSGAQGAGETQYFGPGTRLLVL.

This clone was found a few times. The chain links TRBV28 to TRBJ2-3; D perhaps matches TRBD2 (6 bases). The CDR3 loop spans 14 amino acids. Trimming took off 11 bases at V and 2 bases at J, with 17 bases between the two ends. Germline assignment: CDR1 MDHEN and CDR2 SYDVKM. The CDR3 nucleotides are TGTGCCCTCTCTCGCGGGGCCCCCACAGATACGCAGTATTTT. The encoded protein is CALSRGAPTDTQYF.

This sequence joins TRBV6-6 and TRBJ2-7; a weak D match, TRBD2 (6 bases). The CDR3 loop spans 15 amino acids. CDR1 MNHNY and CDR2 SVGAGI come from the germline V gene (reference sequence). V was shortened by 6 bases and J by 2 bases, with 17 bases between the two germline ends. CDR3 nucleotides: TGTGCCAGCAGGGTAGGGACCTGGGGGGCCTACGAGCAGTACTTC. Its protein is CASRVGTWGAYEQYF.

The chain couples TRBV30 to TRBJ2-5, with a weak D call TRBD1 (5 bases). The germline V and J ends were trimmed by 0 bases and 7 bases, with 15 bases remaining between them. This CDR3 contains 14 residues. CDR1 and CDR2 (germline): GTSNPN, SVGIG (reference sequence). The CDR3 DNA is TGTGCCTGGAGTGTAGGGGCGGTGGGGCGGACCCAGTACTTC. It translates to CAWSVGAVGRTQYF. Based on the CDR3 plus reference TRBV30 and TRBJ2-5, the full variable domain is SQTIHQWPATLVQPVGSPLSLECTVEGTSNPNLYWYRQAAGRGLQLLFYSVGIGQISSEVPQNLSASRPQDRQFILSSKKLLLSDSGFYLCAWSVGAVGRTQYFGPGTRLLVL.

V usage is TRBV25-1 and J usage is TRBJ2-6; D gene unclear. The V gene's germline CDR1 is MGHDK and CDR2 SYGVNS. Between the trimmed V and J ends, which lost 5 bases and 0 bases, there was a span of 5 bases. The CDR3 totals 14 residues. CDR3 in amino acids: CASSLASGANVLTF. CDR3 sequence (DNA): TGTGCCAGCAGTTTGGCCTCTGGGGCCAACGTCCTGACTTTC.

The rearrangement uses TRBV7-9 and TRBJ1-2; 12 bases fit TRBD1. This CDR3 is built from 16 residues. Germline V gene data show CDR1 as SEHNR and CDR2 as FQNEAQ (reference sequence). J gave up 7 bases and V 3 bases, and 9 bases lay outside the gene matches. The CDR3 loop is CASSLATGTGGIGYTF. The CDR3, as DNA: TGTGCCAGCAGCTTGGCTACCGGGACAGGGGGCATTGGCTACACCTTC.

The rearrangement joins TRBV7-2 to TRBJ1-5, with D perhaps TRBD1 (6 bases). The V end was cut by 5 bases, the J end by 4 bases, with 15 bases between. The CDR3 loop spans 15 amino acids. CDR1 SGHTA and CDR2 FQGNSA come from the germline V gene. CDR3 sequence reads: CASSEGQGRNQPQHF. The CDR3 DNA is TGTGCCAGCAGCGAAGGCCAGGGGCGAAATCAGCCCCAGCATTTT.

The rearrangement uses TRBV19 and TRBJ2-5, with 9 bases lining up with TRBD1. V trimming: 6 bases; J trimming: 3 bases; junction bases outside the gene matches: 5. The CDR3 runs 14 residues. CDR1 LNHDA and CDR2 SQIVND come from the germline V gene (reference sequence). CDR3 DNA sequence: TGTGCCAGTAGCTCTGACAGGGGGAAAGAGACCCAGTACTTC. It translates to CASSSDRGKETQYF.